This T cell receptor beta chain was documented in a study of cytomegalovirus exposure and HLA in healthy donors. Points from the study as a whole: According to the study, roughly 160 TCR beta chains were cytomegalovirus-associated. According to a later analysis, TCR clusters from the first cohort tended to co-occur in the 120 or so validation repertoires. In vitro, a few CMV-associated chains proved specific for CMV antigens.

Sequencing used immunoSEQ multiplex PCR; TCRdb keeps in-frame clones, though not all of them. The table shows about 110,000 clones, with roughly 89% occurring only once. This clone occurred a few times. Its antigen remains unidentified. The CDR3 has 17 residues. V lost 0 bases to trimming and J lost 5 bases, with 17 bases between them. Germline CDR1 SGHNT, CDR2 YENEEA. The sample consisted of PBMCs. The sequence was collected from a woman in her late teens or twenties in good health and CMV-seronegative. This sequence joins TRBV11-3 and TRBJ2-1; TRBD2 is a possible D gene (6 bases). The CDR3 here is CASSLDSGGSSNNEQFF. In DNA form, the CDR3 reads TGTGCCAGCAGCTTAGATAGTGGGGGGAGTAGCAACAATGAGCAGTTCTTC.